The 21 T cell receptor beta chains given below trace back to one sample, sequenced in a study of blood T cell repertoires in COVID-19. The data were produced by immunoSEQ multiplex PCR, yet TCRdb's version contains in-frame clones alone and is incomplete. The sample holds hundreds of thousands of clones, over 85% seen once. The material sequenced was peripheral blood. These receptors originate from a woman under 40 with COVID-19, enrolled during active disease.

The rearrangement links TRBV7-9 to TRBJ1-2, with TRBD1 matching 7 bases. CDR3 length: 15 amino acids. Germline-derived CDR1 and CDR2 are SEHNR and FQNEAQ (reference sequence). V was clipped by 5 bases and J by 2 bases; unmatched bases: 8. CDR3 residues: CASSPRGTGNYGYTF. CDR3 nucleotides: TGTGCCAGCAGCCCCAGGGGGACTGGGAACTATGGCTACACCTTC.

The chain recombines TRBV2 with TRBJ1-2; perhaps TRBD1 as D (6 bases). This CDR3 is 14 amino acids long. Trimming took 3 bases from V and 4 from J, leaving 12 bases between them. Per germline, CDR1 SNHLY and CDR2 FYNNEI. CDR3 DNA: TGTGCCAGCAGTGATCGTGAGACAGGCTATGGCTACACCTTC. It specifies CASSDRETGYGYTF. Supplemented by reference TRBV2 and TRBJ1-2, the full variable domain reads EPEVTQTPSHQVTQMGQEVILRCVPISNHLYFYWYRQILGQKVEFLVSFYNNEISEKSEIFDDQFSVERPDGSNFTLKIRSTKLEDSAMYFCASSDRETGYGYTFGSGTRLTVV.

J is TRBJ2-1 and V is TRBV6-4, with 11 bases that match TRBD2. The J segment lost 6 bases and the V segment lost 4 bases, leaving 2 bases of the junction unmatched. The germline CDR1 and CDR2 sequences are MRHNA and SNTAGT. The CDR3 sequence is 14 residues long. DNA of the CDR3: TGTGCCAGCAGTGTTAGCGGGGGGGCCAATGAGCAGTTCTTC. This sequence encodes CASSVSGGANEQFF.

The rearrangement links TRBV12-5 to TRBJ2-1, with D maybe TRBD1 (5 bases). Trimming shortened V by 5 bases and J by 2 bases, and 10 bases separated the two germline ends. The CDR3 has 14 residues. Per the germline V gene, CDR1 is LGHNT and CDR2 is FRNRAP. CDR3 protein: CASGRTSAYNEQFF. Written as DNA, the CDR3 is TGTGCTAGTGGTCGGACAAGCGCCTACAATGAGCAGTTCTTC.

CDR3 region: CASRPRTGNEQFF. The CDR3 coding sequence is TGTGCCAGCAGGCCAAGGACAGGGAATGAGCAGTTCTTC. The chain is built from TRBV2 and TRBJ2-1; TRBD1 agrees at 8 bases. The CDR3 consists of 13 residues. Germline-derived CDR1 and CDR2 are SNHLY and FYNNEI. V trimming: 6 bases; J trimming: 7 bases; junction bases outside the gene matches: 5.

The V call is TRBV7-9, the J call TRBJ1-2; tentatively, D is TRBD1 (6 bases). The CDR3 extends over 14 amino acids. Germline V gives CDR1 SEHNR, CDR2 FQNEAQ (reference sequence). V was shortened by 3 bases and J by 3 bases, with 11 bases between the two germline ends. Here the CDR3 DNA reads TGTGCCAGCAGCTTGAGCCGGACAGACTATGGCTACACCTTC. Its protein product is CASSLSRTDYGYTF.

This chain joins TRBV27 and TRBJ1-5; TRBD1 aligns across 8 bases. Trimming took 8 bases from V and 3 from J; bases not matched to a gene: 6. The CDR3 covers 14 residues. Germline V gives CDR1 MNHEY, CDR2 SMNVEV (reference sequence). DNA for the CDR3: TGTGCCAGCGGACCGGGACAGGACAATCAGCCCCAGCATTTT. Its translation is CASGPGQDNQPQHF.

The chain links TRBV7-6 to TRBJ2-6; the D gene is possibly TRBD1 (6 bases). The V and J ends lost 5 bases and 5 bases respectively, with 13 bases between them. This CDR3 is built from 15 residues. Germline V gives CDR1 SGHVS, CDR2 FNYEAQ. The CDR3 reads CASSPGQPRANVLTF. The CDR3 bases are TGTGCCAGCAGCCCCGGACAGCCTCGGGCCAACGTCCTGACTTTC.

This rearrangement joins TRBV5-1 to TRBJ1-1; weak D call: TRBD1 (5 bases). Trimming removed 2 bases from V and 11 bases from J, with 13 bases in between. The CDR3 is 12 amino acids. From germline, CDR1 is SGHRS and CDR2 YFSETQ. The CDR3 loop is CASSLGTGLAFF. The CDR3 DNA reads TGCGCCAGCAGCTTAGGAACAGGATTGGCTTTCTTT.

The chain carries TRBV10-3 and TRBJ1-1; maybe TRBD1 (5 bases). The CDR3 extends over 14 amino acids. Trimming stripped 0 bases from V and 8 bases from J, with 13 bases between. Germline V lookup: CDR1 ENHRY, CDR2 SYGVKD. As DNA, the CDR3 is TGTGCCATCAGTGAGTCGGGGCAGGGCAAGGAAGCTTTCTTT. Translated, it gives CAISESGQGKEAFF.

The chain couples TRBV7-8 to TRBJ2-7, with a weak D call TRBD2 (5 bases). This CDR3 is built from 13 residues. Germline assignment: CDR1 SGHVS and CDR2 FQNEAQ. Between the trimmed V and J ends, which lost 0 bases and 4 bases, there was a span of 7 bases. As DNA, the CDR3 is TGTGCCAGCAGCTTAGCGGGGAGTTACGAGCAGTACGTC. Protein product: CASSLAGSYEQYV.

This chain links TRBV24-1 with TRBJ2-2, with 8 bases identical to TRBD1. The CDR3 totals 18 residues. J was trimmed by 7 bases and V by 3 bases; bases with no gene match: 15. Germline V gene data show CDR1 as KGHDR and CDR2 as SFDVKD. CDR3 sequence reads: CATSDLRTGLKSGGELFF. CDR3 in DNA: TGTGCCACCAGTGATCTACGGACAGGGTTGAAGAGCGGCGGGGAGCTGTTTTTT.

V usage is TRBV4-2 and J usage is TRBJ1-3; 9 nucleotides match TRBD1. Germline-derived CDR1 and CDR2 are LGHNA and YNFKEQ. After removal of 0 bases from V and 5 bases from J, the junction contained 5 bases not matched to a gene. The CDR3 consists of 16 residues. CDR3 coding DNA: TGTGCCAGCAGCCAAGAGGGCACAGGGGGCAGAAACACCATATATTTT. This gives the protein CASSQEGTGGRNTIYF.

This chain connects TRBV5-5 to TRBJ2-1; no reliable D call. The CDR3 is made up of 13 amino acids. Trimming removed 0 bases at V and 9 bases at J, with 10 bases between. CDR1 SGHKS and CDR2 YYEKEE come from the germline V gene (reference sequence). The CDR3 spells CASSLDVSVEQFF. The CDR3 DNA sequence: TGTGCCAGCAGCTTGGATGTGTCCGTTGAGCAGTTCTTC.

This rearrangement joins TRBV18 to TRBJ2-1; D gene ambiguous. The CDR3 is 13 amino acids. Germline V gene sequence: CDR1 KGHSH, CDR2 LQKENI. Trimming shortened V by 4 bases and J by 6 bases, and 10 bases separated the two germline ends. The CDR3 coding sequence is TGTGCCAGCTCACTTTCAGTCCGCAATGAGCAGTTCTTC. Its protein is CASSLSVRNEQFF.

The genes are TRBV27 and TRBJ1-1; 7 bases match TRBD1. Germline lookup yields CDR1 MNHEY and CDR2 SMNVEV (reference sequence). The CDR3 has 13 residues. V gave up 3 bases and J gave up 10 bases; unmatched junction bases: 8. CDR3 loop: CASSFNDRAAAFF. CDR3 DNA: TGTGCCAGCAGTTTCAACGACAGGGCAGCAGCTTTCTTT.

The rearrangement links TRBV27 to TRBJ1-1; the D gene is possibly TRBD1 (5 bases). This CDR3 contains 12 residues. Germline CDR1 MNHEY, CDR2 SMNVEV (reference sequence). V gave up 6 bases and J gave up 11 bases, with 16 bases separating them. The CDR3 is CASSPAGVPAFF. DNA for the CDR3: TGTGCCAGCAGCCCTGCGGGGGTGCCCGCTTTCTTT.

The V gene is TRBV20-1, the J gene TRBJ1-4; D unclear. This CDR3 spans 11 amino acids. CDR1 is DFQATT, CDR2 SNEGSKA, per germline (reference sequence). Trimming shortened V by 5 bases and J by 13 bases, and 14 bases separated the two germline ends. CDR3 coding DNA: TGCAGTGCTCCCATGCCAGGTGGACTGTTTTTT. Translated: CSAPMPGGLFF.

To note about this clone: Within the sample, other DNA sequences also encode this same CDR3. The J gene is TRBJ2-2, the V gene TRBV6-5; D gene uncertain. The CDR3 extends over 13 amino acids. Trimming shortened V by 2 bases and J by 2 bases, and 3 bases separated the two germline ends. Germline CDR1 MNHEY, CDR2 SVGAGI. The CDR3: CASSYTNTGELFF. Here the CDR3 DNA reads TGTGCCAGCAGTTACACAAACACCGGGGAGCTGTTTTTT.

This clone was detected ten times or more. V gene TRBV25-1 combines with J gene TRBJ2-7; TRBD2 is a possible D gene (5 bases). This CDR3 is 11 amino acids long. Looked up from germline, CDR1 is MGHDK and CDR2 is SYGVNS. V lost 7 bases, J lost 9 bases, and 13 bases lay in between. CDR3 residues: CASTAGGGQYF. In nucleotides, the CDR3 is TGTGCCAGCACCGCAGGAGGAGGGCAGTACTTC.

The chain links TRBV24-1 to TRBJ1-5, with D maybe TRBD1 (5 bases). V was clipped by 6 bases and J by 7 bases, with 12 bases between them. The CDR3 consists of 13 residues. Germline V lookup: CDR1 KGHDR, CDR2 SFDVKD. The CDR3 DNA sequence: TGTGCCACCAGTCACCTTGGGGGGCAGCCCCAGCATTTT. Amino acid sequence: CATSHLGGQPQHF.